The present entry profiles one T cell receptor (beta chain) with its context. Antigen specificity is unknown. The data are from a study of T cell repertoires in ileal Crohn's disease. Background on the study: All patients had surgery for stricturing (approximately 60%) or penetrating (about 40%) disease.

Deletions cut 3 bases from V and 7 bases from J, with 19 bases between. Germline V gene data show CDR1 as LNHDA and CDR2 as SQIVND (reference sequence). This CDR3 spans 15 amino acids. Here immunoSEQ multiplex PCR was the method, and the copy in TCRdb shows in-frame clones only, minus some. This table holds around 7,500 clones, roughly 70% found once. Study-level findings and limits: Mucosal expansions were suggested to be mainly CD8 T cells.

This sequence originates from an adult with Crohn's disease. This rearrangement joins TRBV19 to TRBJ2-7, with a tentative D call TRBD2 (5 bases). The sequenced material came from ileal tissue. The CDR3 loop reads CASSIGRPRGEEQYF. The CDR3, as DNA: TGTGCCAGTAGTATCGGCCGTCCCCGGGGAGAGGAGCAGTACTTC.